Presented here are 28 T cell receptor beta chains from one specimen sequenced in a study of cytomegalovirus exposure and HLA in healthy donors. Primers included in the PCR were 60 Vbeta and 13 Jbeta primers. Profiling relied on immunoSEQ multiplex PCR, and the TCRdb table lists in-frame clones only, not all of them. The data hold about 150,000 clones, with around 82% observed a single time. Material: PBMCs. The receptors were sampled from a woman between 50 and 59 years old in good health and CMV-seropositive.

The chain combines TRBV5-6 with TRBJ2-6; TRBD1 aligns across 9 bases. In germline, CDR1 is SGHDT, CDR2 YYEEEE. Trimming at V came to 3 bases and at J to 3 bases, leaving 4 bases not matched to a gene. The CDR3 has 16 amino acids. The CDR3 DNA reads TGTGCCAGCAGCTCCGGGACAGGGTTTGGGGCCAACGTCCTGACTTTC. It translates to CASSSGTGFGANVLTF.

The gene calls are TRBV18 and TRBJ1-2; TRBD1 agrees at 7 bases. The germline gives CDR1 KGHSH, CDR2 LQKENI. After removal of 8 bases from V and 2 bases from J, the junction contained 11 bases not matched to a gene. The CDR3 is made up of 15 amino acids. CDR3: CASRSGQGVNYGYTF. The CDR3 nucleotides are TGTGCCAGCAGATCAGGGCAGGGGGTCAACTATGGCTACACCTTC. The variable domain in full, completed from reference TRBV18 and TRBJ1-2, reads NAGVMQNPRHLVRRRGQEARLRCSPMKGHSHVYWYRQLPEEGLKFMVYLQKENIIDESGMPKERFSAEFPKEGPSILRIQQVVRGDSAAYFCASRSGQGVNYGYTFGSGTRLTVV.

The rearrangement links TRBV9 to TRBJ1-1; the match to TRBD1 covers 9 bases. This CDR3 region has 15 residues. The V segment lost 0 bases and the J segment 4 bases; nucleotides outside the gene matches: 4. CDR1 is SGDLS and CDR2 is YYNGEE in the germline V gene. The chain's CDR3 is CASSVGGTGFTEAFF. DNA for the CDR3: TGTGCCAGCAGCGTAGGGGGGACAGGGTTCACTGAAGCTTTCTTT.

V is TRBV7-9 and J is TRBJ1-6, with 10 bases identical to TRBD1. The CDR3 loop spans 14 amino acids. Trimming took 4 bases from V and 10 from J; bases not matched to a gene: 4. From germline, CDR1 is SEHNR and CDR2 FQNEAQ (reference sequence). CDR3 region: CASSSGTGVSPLHF. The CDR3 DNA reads TGTGCCAGCAGCTCCGGGACAGGGGTCTCACCCCTCCACTTT.

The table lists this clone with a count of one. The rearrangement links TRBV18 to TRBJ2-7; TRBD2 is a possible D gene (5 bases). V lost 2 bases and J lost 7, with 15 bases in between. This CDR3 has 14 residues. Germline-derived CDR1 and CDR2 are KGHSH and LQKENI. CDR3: CASSPGSLPGEQYF. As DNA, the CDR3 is TGTGCCAGCTCACCAGGGAGTCTGCCGGGGGAGCAGTACTTC.

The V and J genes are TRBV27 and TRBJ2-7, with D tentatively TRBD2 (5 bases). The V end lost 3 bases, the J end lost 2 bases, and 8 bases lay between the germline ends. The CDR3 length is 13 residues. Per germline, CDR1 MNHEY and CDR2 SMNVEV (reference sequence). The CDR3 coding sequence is TGTGCCAGCAGTTTCGAGGGTACCTACGAGCAGTACTTC. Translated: CASSFEGTYEQYF.

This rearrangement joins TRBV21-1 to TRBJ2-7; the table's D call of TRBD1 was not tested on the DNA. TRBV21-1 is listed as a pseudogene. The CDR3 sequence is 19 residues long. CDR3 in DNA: TGTGCCAGCAGCAAAGTCGTCGGGATTGGGGGCCTGGGGATTACGAGGCAGTACTTC. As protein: CASSKVVGIGGLGITRQYF.

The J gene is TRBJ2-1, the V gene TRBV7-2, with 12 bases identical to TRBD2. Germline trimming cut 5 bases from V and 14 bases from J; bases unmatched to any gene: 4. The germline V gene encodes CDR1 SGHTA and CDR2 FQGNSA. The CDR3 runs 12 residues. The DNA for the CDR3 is TGTGCCAGCAGCATAACTAGCGGGGGGAAGTTCTTC. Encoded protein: CASSITSGGKFF.

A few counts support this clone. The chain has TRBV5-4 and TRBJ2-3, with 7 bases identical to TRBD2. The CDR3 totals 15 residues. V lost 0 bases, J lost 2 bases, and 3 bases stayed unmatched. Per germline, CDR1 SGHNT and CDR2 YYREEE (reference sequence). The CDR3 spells CASSLDRGVTDTQYF. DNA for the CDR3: TGTGCCAGCAGCTTGGACCGGGGGGTCACAGATACGCAGTATTTT.

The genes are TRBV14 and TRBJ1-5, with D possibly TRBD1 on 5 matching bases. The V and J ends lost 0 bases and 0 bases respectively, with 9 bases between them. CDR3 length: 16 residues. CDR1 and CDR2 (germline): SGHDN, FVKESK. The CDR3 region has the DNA TGTGCCAGCAGCCAAGACTGGACACATAGCAATCAGCCCCAGCATTTT. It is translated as CASSQDWTHSNQPQHF.

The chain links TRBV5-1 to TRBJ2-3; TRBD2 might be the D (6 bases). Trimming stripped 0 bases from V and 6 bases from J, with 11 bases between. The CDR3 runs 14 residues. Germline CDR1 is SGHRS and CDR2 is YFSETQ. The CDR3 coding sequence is TGCGCCAGCAGCTTGGATGGCCTAGCGGATACGCAGTATTTT. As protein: CASSLDGLADTQYF.

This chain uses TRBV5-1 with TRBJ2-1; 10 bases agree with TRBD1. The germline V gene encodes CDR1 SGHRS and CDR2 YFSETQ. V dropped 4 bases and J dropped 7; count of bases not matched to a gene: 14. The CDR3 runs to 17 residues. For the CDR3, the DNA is TGCGCCAGCAGCCCCCTGACCGGGACAGGGGATAGGAATGAGCAGTTCTTC. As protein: CASSPLTGTGDRNEQFF. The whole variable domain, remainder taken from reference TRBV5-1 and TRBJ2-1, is KAGVTQTPRYLIKTRGQQVTLSCSPISGHRSVSWYQQTPGQGLQFLFEYFSETQRNKGNFPGRFSGRQFSNSRSEMNVSTLELGDSALYLCASSPLTGTGDRNEQFFGPGTRLTVL.

DNA of the CDR3: TGTGCCAGCAGCTTGGTCCGAGGACAGCCCCAGCATTTT. As protein: CASSLVRGQPQHF. The V and J genes are TRBV5-8 and TRBJ1-5; D remains ambiguous. This CDR3 region has 13 residues. In germline, CDR1 is SGHTS, CDR2 YDEGEE. Trimming left V 0 bases short and J 7 bases short, with 8 bases between. The full variable domain, completed using reference TRBV5-8 and TRBJ1-5, is EAGVTQSPTHLIKTRGQQATLRCSPISGHTSVYWYQQALGLGLQFLLWYDEGEERNRGNFPPRFSGRQFPNYSSELNVNALELEDSALYLCASSLVRGQPQHFGDGTRLSIL.

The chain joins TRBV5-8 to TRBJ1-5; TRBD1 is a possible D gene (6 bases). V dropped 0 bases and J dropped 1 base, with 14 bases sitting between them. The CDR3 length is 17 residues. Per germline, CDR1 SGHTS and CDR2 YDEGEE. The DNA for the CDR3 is TGTGCCAGCAGCTTGGGGAAGGACAGCACAAGCAATCAGCCCCAGCATTTT. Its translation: CASSLGKDSTSNQPQHF.

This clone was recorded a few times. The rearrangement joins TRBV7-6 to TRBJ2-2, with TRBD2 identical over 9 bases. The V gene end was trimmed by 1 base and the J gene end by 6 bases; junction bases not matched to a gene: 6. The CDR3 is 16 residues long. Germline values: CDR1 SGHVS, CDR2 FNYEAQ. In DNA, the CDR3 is TGTGCCAGCAGCTTAGATCTCCGCGGGGGGGCCGGGGAGCTGTTTTTT. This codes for CASSLDLRGGAGELFF.

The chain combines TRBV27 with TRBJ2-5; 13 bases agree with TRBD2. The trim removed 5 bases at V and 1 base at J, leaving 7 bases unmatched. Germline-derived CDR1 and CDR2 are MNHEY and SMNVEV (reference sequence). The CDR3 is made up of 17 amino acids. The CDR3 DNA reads TGTGCCAGCAGTCTGATTGGACTAGCGGGAGCCCAAGAGACCCAGTACTTC. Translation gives CASSLIGLAGAQETQYF.

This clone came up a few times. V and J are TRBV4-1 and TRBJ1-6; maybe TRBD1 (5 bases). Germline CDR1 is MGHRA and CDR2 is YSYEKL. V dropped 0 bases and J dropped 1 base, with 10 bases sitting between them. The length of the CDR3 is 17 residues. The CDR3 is CASSQDPGGSYNSPLHF. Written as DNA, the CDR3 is TGCGCCAGCAGCCAAGATCCCGGGGGGTCCTATAATTCACCCCTCCACTTT.

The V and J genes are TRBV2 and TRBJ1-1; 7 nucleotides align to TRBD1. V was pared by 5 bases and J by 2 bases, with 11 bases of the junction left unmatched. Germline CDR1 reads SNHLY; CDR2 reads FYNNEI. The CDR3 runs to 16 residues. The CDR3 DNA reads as TGTGCCAGCAGTATCAGGGGGATCGACACTAACACTGAAGCTTTCTTT. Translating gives CASSIRGIDTNTEAFF.

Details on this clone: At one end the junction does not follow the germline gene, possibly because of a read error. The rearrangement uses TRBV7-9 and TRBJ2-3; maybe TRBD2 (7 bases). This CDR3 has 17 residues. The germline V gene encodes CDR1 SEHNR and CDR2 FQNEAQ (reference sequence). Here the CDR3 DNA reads TGTTCCAGCAGCCCCAACGTCGGCGGGGGCGGGACAGATACGCAGTATTTT. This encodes CSSSPNVGGGGTDTQYF. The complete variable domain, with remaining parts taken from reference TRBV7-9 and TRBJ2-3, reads DTGVSQNPRHKITKRGQNVTFRCDPISEHNRLYWYRQTLGQGPEFLTYFQNEAQLEKSRLLSDRFSAERPKGSFSTLEIQRTEQGDSAMYLCSSSPNVGGGGTDTQYFGPGTRLTVL.

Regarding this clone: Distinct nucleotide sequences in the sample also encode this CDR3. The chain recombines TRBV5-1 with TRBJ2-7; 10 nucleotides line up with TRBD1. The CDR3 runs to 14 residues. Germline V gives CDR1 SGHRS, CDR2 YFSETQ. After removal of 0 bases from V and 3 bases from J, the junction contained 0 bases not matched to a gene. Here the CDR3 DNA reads TGCGCCAGCAGCTTGGGGACAGGGGGCTACGAGCAGTACTTC. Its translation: CASSLGTGGYEQYF.

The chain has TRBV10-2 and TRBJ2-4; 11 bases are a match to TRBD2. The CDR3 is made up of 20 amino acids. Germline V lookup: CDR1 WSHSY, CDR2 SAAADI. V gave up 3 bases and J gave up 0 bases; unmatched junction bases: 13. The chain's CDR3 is CASSETPSSGGLLAKNIQYF. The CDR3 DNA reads TGCGCCAGCAGTGAAACCCCTTCTAGCGGGGGGCTTCTAGCCAAAAACATTCAGTACTTC.

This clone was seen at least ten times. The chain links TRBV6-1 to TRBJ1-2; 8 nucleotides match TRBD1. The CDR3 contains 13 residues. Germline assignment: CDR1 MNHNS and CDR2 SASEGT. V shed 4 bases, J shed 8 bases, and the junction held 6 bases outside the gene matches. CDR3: CASSGQGAWGYTF. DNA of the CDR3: TGTGCCAGCAGTGGGCAGGGGGCGTGGGGCTACACCTTC.

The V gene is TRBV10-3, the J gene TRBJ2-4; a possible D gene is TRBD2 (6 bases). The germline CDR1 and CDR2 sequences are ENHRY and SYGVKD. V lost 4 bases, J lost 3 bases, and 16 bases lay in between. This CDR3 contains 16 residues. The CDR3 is CAISGKEGFGKNIQYF. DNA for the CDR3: TGTGCCATCAGTGGGAAGGAGGGGTTTGGCAAAAACATTCAGTACTTC.

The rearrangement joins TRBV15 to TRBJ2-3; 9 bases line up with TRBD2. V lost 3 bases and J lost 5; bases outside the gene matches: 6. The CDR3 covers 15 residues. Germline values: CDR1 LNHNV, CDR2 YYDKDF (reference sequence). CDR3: CATSRTAGGRDTQYF. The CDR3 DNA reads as TGTGCCACCAGCAGGACGGCGGGGGGGAGAGATACGCAGTATTTT.

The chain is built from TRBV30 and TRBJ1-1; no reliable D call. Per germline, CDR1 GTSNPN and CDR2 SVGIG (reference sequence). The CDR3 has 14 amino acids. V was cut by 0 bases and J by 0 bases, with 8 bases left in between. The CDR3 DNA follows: TGTGCCTGGAGTGTAAGAGCTATGAACACTGAAGCTTTCTTT. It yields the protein CAWSVRAMNTEAFF.

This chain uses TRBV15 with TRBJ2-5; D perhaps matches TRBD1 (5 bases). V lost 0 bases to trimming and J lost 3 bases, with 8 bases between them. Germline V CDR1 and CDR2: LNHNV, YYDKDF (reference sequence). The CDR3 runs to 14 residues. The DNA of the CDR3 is TGTGCCACCAGCAGAGATCGGACAAAAGAGACCCAGTACTTC. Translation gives CATSRDRTKETQYF.

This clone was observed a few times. CDR3 residues: CASSPTSGTYNEQFF. DNA for the CDR3: TGTGCCAGCAGCCCTACTAGCGGAACCTACAATGAGCAGTTCTTC. The chain has TRBV9 and TRBJ2-1; 8 bases are a match to TRBD2. Germline-derived CDR1 and CDR2 are SGDLS and YYNGEE. The CDR3 spans 15 residues. Trimming at V came to 4 bases and at J to 2 bases, leaving 5 bases not matched to a gene.

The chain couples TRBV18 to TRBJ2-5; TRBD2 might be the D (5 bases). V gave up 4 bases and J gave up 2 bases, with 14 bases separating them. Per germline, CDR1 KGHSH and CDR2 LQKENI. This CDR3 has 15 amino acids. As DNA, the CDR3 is TGTGCCAGCTCACTCCCGAGATGGGAGCAAGAGACCCAGTACTTC. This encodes CASSLPRWEQETQYF.